This T cell receptor (beta chain) is drawn from a study of T cells in localized non-small cell lung cancer. Clones were sequenced by immunoSEQ multiplex PCR, and TCRdb holds only the in-frame ones, with some missing. The sample lists 72,000 or so clones, approximately 84% occurring once. Remarks on this clone: Its antigen is undetermined.

Overall study findings and caveats: Compared with tumor, uninvolved adjacent lung displayed greater T cell clonality, ranking highest overall.

In germline, CDR1 is SEHNR, CDR2 FQNEAQ (reference sequence). V lost 5 bases and J 7 bases, leaving 24 bases between the germline ends. The CDR3 is 18 residues long. The TCR comes from a female donor at least 60 years old with stage I lung adenocarcinoma. This material consisted of peripheral blood, taken before any cancer treatment. The rearrangement links TRBV7-9 to TRBJ1-6; a weak D match, TRBD1 (5 bases). In nucleotides, the CDR3 is TGTGCCAGCAGCCCCCGGACTGGGGACGGCCTGGGGAATTCACCCCTCCACTTT. Its translation: CASSPRTGDGLGNSPLHF. The whole variable domain, filled in from reference TRBV7-9 and TRBJ1-6, reads DTGVSQNPRHKITKRGQNVTFRCDPISEHNRLYWYRQTLGQGPEFLTYFQNEAQLEKSRLLSDRFSAERPKGSFSTLEIQRTEQGDSAMYLCASSPRTGDGLGNSPLHFGNGTRLTVT.